The rows below give T cell receptor beta chains drawn from one sample of a study of T-cell memory formation after mild COVID-19. TCRdb recomputed calls from the 5' RACE reads with MiXCR, one row per CDR3 protein. The table lists roughly 510,000 distinct CDR3 sequences, about 18% of them singletons, with 8.1% in the top ten. Sample: PBMCs or a T cell subset sorted from them (not recorded which). Receptors were obtained from an adult woman who had mild COVID-19 (a few samples of this study predate the infection). Cell type and time point are not known. Each CDR3 is given with its conserved first and last residue. A D gene is named only where the DNA matches it firmly. Clone size is stated in some rows and not others, as once, few, many or a class when expanded.

j_call: TRBJ2-4
clone_size: -
v_call: TRBV24-1
d_call: TRBD1
cdr3_nt: TGTGCCACCAGTGACCCGGGACAGGGACAAAACATTCAGTACTTC
cdr3_aa: CATSDPGQGQNIQYF

j_call: TRBJ1-1
clone_size: -
v_call: TRBV20-1
d_call: TRBD1
cdr3_nt: TGCAGTGGGGAGGACAGGAAGAACACTGAAGCTTTCTTT
cdr3_aa: CSGEDRKNTEAFF

j_call: TRBJ1-2
clone_size: -
v_call: TRBV10-2
d_call: TRBD1
cdr3_nt: TGCGCCACGTTTCCCACAGGGGTTCTGTACAGGGGGTATGGCTACACCTTC
cdr3_aa: CATFPTGVLYRGYGYTF

j_call: TRBJ1-1
clone_size: -
v_call: TRBV28
d_call: -
cdr3_nt: TGTGCCAGCAGTTTCCTTTCAGGGGCCGGGAACACTGAAGCTTTCTTT
cdr3_aa: CASSFLSGAGNTEAFF

j_call: TRBJ2-7
clone_size: -
v_call: TRBV4-3
d_call: TRBD1
cdr3_nt: TGCGCCAGCAGCCAATCCTATCCCCGGGACAGGATCCAGCAGTACTTC
cdr3_aa: CASSQSYPRDRIQQYF

j_call: TRBJ1-6
clone_size: -
v_call: TRBV30
d_call: -
cdr3_nt: TGTGCCTGGAGCGACCAGGGAGTCTCACCCCTCCACTTT
cdr3_aa: CAWSDQGVSPLHF

j_call: TRBJ2-1
clone_size: few
v_call: TRBV27
d_call: -
cdr3_nt: TGTGCCAGCAGTTTTGGGCTTTTGCGCAATGAGCAGTTCTTC
cdr3_aa: CASSFGLLRNEQFF

j_call: TRBJ2-3
clone_size: few
v_call: TRBV15
d_call: TRBD2
cdr3_nt: TGTGCCACCAGCAGAGATCTAATGTTCGGGGGGGCCTCAGATACGCAGTATTTT
cdr3_aa: CATSRDLMFGGASDTQYF

j_call: TRBJ1-2
clone_size: few
v_call: TRBV29-1
d_call: TRBD1
cdr3_nt: TGCAGCGTCGGGGACAGGCGGGATGGCTACACCTTC
cdr3_aa: CSVGDRRDGYTF

j_call: TRBJ2-7
clone_size: -
v_call: TRBV6-2/TRBV6-3
d_call: TRBD2
cdr3_nt: TGTGCCAGCAGTTACTCGACTAGCGGGACCGAGCAGTACTTC
cdr3_aa: CASSYSTSGTEQYF

j_call: TRBJ2-1
clone_size: -
v_call: TRBV30
d_call: TRBD1
cdr3_nt: TGTGCCTGGAGTTTCCGGGCAGGGGGATTCTACAATGAGCAGTTCTTC
cdr3_aa: CAWSFRAGGFYNEQFF

j_call: TRBJ1-2
clone_size: -
v_call: TRBV19
d_call: TRBD1
cdr3_nt: TGTGCCAGTCTGGACAGGGGGAATGGCTACACCTTC
cdr3_aa: CASLDRGNGYTF

j_call: TRBJ2-1
clone_size: few
v_call: TRBV7-2
d_call: TRBD1
cdr3_nt: TGTGCCAGCAGCCCAAGACAGGGCGCGGAATCCTACAATGAGCAGTTCTTC
cdr3_aa: CASSPRQGAESYNEQFF

j_call: TRBJ1-1
clone_size: -
v_call: TRBV3-1
d_call: -
cdr3_nt: TGTGCCAGCAGCCAAGAAGTTGGTAGAACAGTCCTAGGGAACACTGAAGCTTTCTTT
cdr3_aa: CASSQEVGRTVLGNTEAFF

j_call: TRBJ1-2
clone_size: -
v_call: TRBV7-2
d_call: -
cdr3_nt: TGTGCCAGCAGCTTACCCCCAGCTAACTATGGCTACACCTTC
cdr3_aa: CASSLPPANYGYTF

j_call: TRBJ2-2
clone_size: -
v_call: TRBV2
d_call: TRBD1
cdr3_nt: TGTGCCAGCAGCCAATGGGGCAGGGGGCGTACCGGGGAGCTGTTTTTT
cdr3_aa: CASSQWGRGRTGELFF

j_call: TRBJ2-7
clone_size: few
v_call: TRBV5-1
d_call: TRBD1
cdr3_nt: TGCGCCAGCGGGCAGGGGGACCCTCCCTACGAGCAGTACTTC
cdr3_aa: CASGQGDPPYEQYF

j_call: TRBJ2-3
clone_size: -
v_call: TRBV10-3
d_call: TRBD1
cdr3_nt: TGTGCCATCAGTGGGGGACAGGGGGACACAGATACGCAGTATTTT
cdr3_aa: CAISGGQGDTDTQYF

j_call: TRBJ2-1
clone_size: few
v_call: TRBV7-3
d_call: TRBD2
cdr3_nt: TGTGCCAGCAGCTTAACTCTAGCGGATGAGCAGTTCTTC
cdr3_aa: CASSLTLADEQFF

j_call: TRBJ2-1
clone_size: -
v_call: TRBV3-1
d_call: TRBD2
cdr3_nt: TGTGCCAGCAGCGCTCTATTTACTAGCGAACCGCTTTACTCCTACAATGAGCAGTTCTTC
cdr3_aa: CASSALFTSEPLYSYNEQFF

j_call: TRBJ2-3
clone_size: -
v_call: TRBV7-3
d_call: TRBD2
cdr3_nt: TGTGCCAGCAGCGTATCTAGCGGGAGGACAGATACGCAGTATTTT
cdr3_aa: CASSVSSGRTDTQYF

j_call: TRBJ2-1
clone_size: -
v_call: TRBV6-6
d_call: -
cdr3_nt: TGTGCCAGCAGCCGCCTGTGGTCCTACAATGAGCAGTTCTTC
cdr3_aa: CASSRLWSYNEQFF

j_call: TRBJ2-7
clone_size: -
v_call: TRBV20-1
d_call: -
cdr3_nt: TGCAGTGCTAGAGACGGGGGAACGAAGTACGAGCAGTACTTC
cdr3_aa: CSARDGGTKYEQYF

j_call: TRBJ1-1
clone_size: -
v_call: TRBV6-5
d_call: -
cdr3_nt: TGTGCCAGCAGTCGACGACAGCCCAACACTGAAGCTTTCTTT
cdr3_aa: CASSRRQPNTEAFF

j_call: TRBJ2-1
clone_size: few
v_call: TRBV3-1
d_call: -
cdr3_nt: TGTGCCAGCAGCCAAGAAGGGGCAGGGGCGATCTTC
cdr3_aa: CASSQEGAGAIF

j_call: TRBJ2-7
clone_size: -
v_call: TRBV12-3/TRBV12-4
d_call: TRBD1
cdr3_nt: TGTGCCAGCACCCGGACAGGTAGCTCCTACGAGCAGTACTTC
cdr3_aa: CASTRTGSSYEQYF

j_call: TRBJ1-5
clone_size: -
v_call: TRBV7-8
d_call: TRBD1
cdr3_nt: TGTGCCAGCAGCTTAGTAGTGGGACAGGGGAATCAGCCCCAGCATTTT
cdr3_aa: CASSLVVGQGNQPQHF

j_call: TRBJ2-3
clone_size: -
v_call: TRBV29-1
d_call: -
cdr3_nt: TGCAGCGTGGGTACCGGGCCCCAAGGGCAGTATTTT
cdr3_aa: CSVGTGPQGQYF

j_call: TRBJ1-1
clone_size: few
v_call: TRBV7-9
d_call: -
cdr3_nt: TGTGCCAGCAGCTCCGCGGAGGGGGTCCGGAACACTGAAGCTTTCTTT
cdr3_aa: CASSSAEGVRNTEAFF

j_call: TRBJ2-7
clone_size: -
v_call: TRBV7-2
d_call: -
cdr3_nt: TGTGCCAGCAGCTCCGGGAGACTCTACGAGCAGTACTTC
cdr3_aa: CASSSGRLYEQYF

j_call: TRBJ1-1
clone_size: -
v_call: TRBV12-3/TRBV12-4
d_call: -
cdr3_nt: TGTGCCAGCAGGACTGACGGGCGGCTGAACACTGAAGCTTTCTTT
cdr3_aa: CASRTDGRLNTEAFF

j_call: TRBJ2-4
clone_size: -
v_call: TRBV12-5
d_call: TRBD2
cdr3_nt: TGTGCTAGTGGTTTGCTAGCGGGACAGTCATACTTC
cdr3_aa: CASGLLAGQSYF

j_call: TRBJ1-5
clone_size: few
v_call: TRBV29-1
d_call: TRBD1
cdr3_nt: TGCAGCGTCCTTGACAGGGATAGCAATCAGCCCCAGCATTTT
cdr3_aa: CSVLDRDSNQPQHF

j_call: TRBJ2-3
clone_size: -
v_call: TRBV4-3
d_call: TRBD2
cdr3_nt: TGCGCCAGCAGCCAAACCCTACTAGCGGGAGGGCCTACCCACACAGATACGCAGTATTTT
cdr3_aa: CASSQTLLAGGPTHTDTQYF

j_call: TRBJ1-1
clone_size: few
v_call: TRBV20-1
d_call: TRBD1
cdr3_nt: TGCAGTGCTAGGGGACAGGGACGTTGGACTGAAGCTTTCTTT
cdr3_aa: CSARGQGRWTEAFF